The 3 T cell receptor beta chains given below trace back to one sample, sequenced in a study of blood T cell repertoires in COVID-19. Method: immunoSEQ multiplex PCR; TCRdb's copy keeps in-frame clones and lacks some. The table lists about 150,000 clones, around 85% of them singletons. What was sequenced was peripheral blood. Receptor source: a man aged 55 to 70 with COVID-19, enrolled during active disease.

The CDR3 coding sequence is TGCGCCAGCAGTGTTTCAGGGAATCAGCCCCAGCATTTT. Amino acids: CASSVSGNQPQHF. J is TRBJ1-5 and V is TRBV10-2, with D possibly being TRBD1 (5 bases). This CDR3 contains 13 residues. V was shortened by 4 bases and J by 4 bases, with 8 bases between the two germline ends. CDR1 and CDR2 from the germline V gene are WSHSY and SAAADI.

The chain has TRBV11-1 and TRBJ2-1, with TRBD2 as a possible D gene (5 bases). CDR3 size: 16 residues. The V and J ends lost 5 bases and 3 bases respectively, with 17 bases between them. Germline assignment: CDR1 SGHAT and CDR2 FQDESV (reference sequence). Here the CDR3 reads CASSPQPRGSYNEQFF. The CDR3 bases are TGTGCCAGCAGCCCACAGCCCCGGGGAAGCTACAATGAGCAGTTCTTC.

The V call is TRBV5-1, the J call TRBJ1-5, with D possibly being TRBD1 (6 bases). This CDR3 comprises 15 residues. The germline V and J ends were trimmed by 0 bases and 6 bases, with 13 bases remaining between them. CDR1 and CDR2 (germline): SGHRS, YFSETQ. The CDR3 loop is CASSLAGGEFQPQHF. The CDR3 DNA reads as TGCGCCAGCAGCTTGGCGGGGGGCGAGTTTCAGCCCCAGCATTTT.